The sample holds one count of the clone carrying this TCR beta chain. The table came from immunoSEQ multiplex PCR; TCRdb's copy has only in-frame clones and leaves some out. Seen here are around 67,000 clones, roughly 96% observed once, and the top ten hold approximately 0.03%. These data come from a study of shared T cell receptors in the human thymus. The germline V and J ends were trimmed by 6 bases and 5 bases, with 15 bases remaining between them. This CDR3 contains 14 residues. Germline V CDR1 and CDR2: LNHDA, SQIVND (reference sequence). This receptor was obtained from a human donor. The chain uses TRBV19 and TRBJ2-3; D could derive from TRBD1 or TRBD2 (6 bases each). Sequencing used thymocytes. CDR3 bases: TGTGCCAGTAGCAAGGTGGAGGGGGTAGATACGCAGTATTTT. It codes for CASSKVEGVDTQYF.